Sequencing of this T cell receptor (beta chain) was carried out in a study of T cell responses to AZD1222 COVID-19 vaccine (dated by TCRdb to about 2021). For context, the study as a whole: AZD1222 recipients whose second dose came at about 4 weeks and those whose second dose came at about 12 weeks were combined into one group, since spike-specific TCR depth and breadth did not differ between the two schedules. TCR sequencing covered more than 230 trial participants: about 210 given two doses of AZD1222 and 26 given two doses of MenACWY control vaccine. Trial participants were enrolled into age subgroups of 18-55, 56-69 and 70-plus years, which contained about 150, 27 and 61 TCR-sequenced participants, respectively.

The CDR3 regions of human TCRbeta chains were analyzed by immunosequencing. The study's own analysis went as follows. Repertoire TCRs were checked for matches against a reference library of SARS-CoV-2-specific TCRs that had been generated using the MIRA antigen-specificity platform. Breadth meant the fraction of unique TCRs that were SARS-CoV-2-associated, whereas depth meant the fraction of total T cells that were SARS-CoV-2-associated. Using the MIRA data, every spike-specific TCR was mapped to the spike region that the TCR reacted to and assigned to either a CD4 or a CD8 class. Log10-transformed breadth and depth values were compared by one-way ANOVA with Sidak's multiple comparisons tests. This immuneACCESS table, as held by TCRdb, lists in-frame sequences with V and J called but not all clones. Of the missing ones, under half trace to an unresolved V gene in checked studies; the others have no known cause. The D gene and trimming were derived from the DNA, and the V and J assignments and clone size from that table. The sample contains 100,000 to 120,000 clones, about 81% of them found a single time. Jointly, the top ten make up more than 4.5% of the sample.

As regards this clone: The antigen this receptor binds is unknown. Base qualities are missing; no much larger clone stands one base away.

What the authors observed across the whole study: Conclusions about previously exposed vaccinees are limited because only five to seven AZD1222 recipients were SARS-CoV-2 seropositive at baseline. Reportedly, close to half of the unique spike-specific TCRs recognized epitopes lying outside the regions that are mutated in the B.1.351 and B.1.1.7 variants. Spike-specific TCR breadth and depth rose significantly after two AZD1222 doses compared with day 0 and with MenACWY recipients. The vaccine-associated CD4 TCRs covered the entire spike protein, and the dominant responses fell in regions 160-218 and 743-854. The 56-69-year group was small, and its depth increase did not reach significance, likely because of low power. Because no day 14 peak-response samples were available, repertoires were characterized only after the peak T cell response. Participants were mostly white British and included more females than males, and it was suggested by the authors that clonal diversity may have been underestimated.

From the germline V gene, CDR1 is LGHNA and CDR2 is YNFKEQ. The V end loses 1 base and the J end loses 8 bases, and a stretch of 14 bases separates them. The CDR3 starts with the cysteine, ends with the phenylalanine, and has 14 residues. CDR3 DNA only is kept here, 42 bases in frame from base 1. Sample time point, as interpreted from the label and publication: baseline before first vaccination. The vaccinee samples were drawn from two UK trials, COV001 and COV002, one of which was a single-blind randomized controlled phase 2/3 trial testing AZD1222 (ChAdOx1 nCoV-19) in healthy adults. For TCRbeta chain sequencing, PBMC samples were collected from trial participants at day 0 and at day 28 after the second dose.

The sequence derives from an adult in good health. The sequenced sample was peripheral blood, obtained on day 0 of AZD1222 vaccination. The chain is encoded by TRBV4-2 joined to TRBJ1-2; confidence is insufficient to name the D gene. The nucleotide sequence is given as TGTGCCAGCAGCCAAGCTGACGGGTGGATCGGCTACACCTTC. Its protein is CASSQADGWIGYTF.